Listed below are T cell receptor beta chains from one sample, sequenced in a study of blood T cell repertoires in COVID-19. The protocol was immunoSEQ multiplex PCR, while the TCRdb copy is restricted to in-frame clones and leaves out a portion. The data show about 210,000 clones, 81% seen once. Source material: PBMCs or T cells enriched from blood (not recorded which). Source of these receptors: a woman aged 45-60 years with acute COVID-19. The CDR3 runs from the conserved cysteine through the conserved F or W. Fields, in order: clone size, V gene, D gene, J gene, CDR3 protein. The D gene is left open where the match is weak. Only some rows state a clone size, as once, few, many or a class for expanded clones.

clone_size: .
v_call: TRBV10-3
d_call: TRBD1
j_call: TRBJ2-7
cdr3_aa: CAISGGQGYEQYF

clone_size: .
v_call: TRBV12-3/TRBV12-4
d_call: .
j_call: TRBJ2-1
cdr3_aa: CASSLQGYNEQFF

clone_size: .
v_call: TRBV7-2
d_call: .
j_call: TRBJ2-3
cdr3_aa: CASSLDAGISDTQYF

clone_size: .
v_call: TRBV7-8
d_call: TRBD1
j_call: TRBJ2-5
cdr3_aa: CASSPRQGKGEETQYF

clone_size: .
v_call: TRBV20-1
d_call: .
j_call: TRBJ1-1
cdr3_aa: CSARENTEAFF

clone_size: .
v_call: TRBV28
d_call: TRBD2
j_call: TRBJ2-3
cdr3_aa: CASSAGLLAGGPADTQYF

clone_size: once
v_call: TRBV28
d_call: TRBD1
j_call: TRBJ1-1
cdr3_aa: CASSLMTGREAFF

clone_size: .
v_call: TRBV7-2
d_call: TRBD2
j_call: TRBJ2-3
cdr3_aa: CASSPGLAGYTQYF

clone_size: .
v_call: TRBV11-2
d_call: .
j_call: TRBJ2-7
cdr3_aa: CASSLVSGGYEQYF

clone_size: .
v_call: TRBV5-1
d_call: TRBD2
j_call: TRBJ2-5
cdr3_aa: CASSLLSGGAAETQYF

clone_size: .
v_call: TRBV18
d_call: .
j_call: TRBJ2-3
cdr3_aa: CASSPLTRIAGTDTQYF

clone_size: .
v_call: TRBV10-3
d_call: TRBD1
j_call: TRBJ2-5
cdr3_aa: CAISERDSGQETQYF

clone_size: .
v_call: TRBV19
d_call: .
j_call: TRBJ1-5
cdr3_aa: CASSGTGTRNQPQHF

clone_size: .
v_call: TRBV19
d_call: TRBD1
j_call: TRBJ1-5
cdr3_aa: CASSDTGTAINQPQHF

clone_size: few
v_call: TRBV5-1
d_call: .
j_call: TRBJ2-1
cdr3_aa: CASSLTQNRYNEQFF

clone_size: .
v_call: TRBV19
d_call: TRBD1
j_call: TRBJ1-1
cdr3_aa: CASSKDRGERSATEAFF

clone_size: .
v_call: TRBV4-3
d_call: TRBD1
j_call: TRBJ1-1
cdr3_aa: CASSFAPGQGYTEAFF

clone_size: .
v_call: TRBV28
d_call: .
j_call: TRBJ2-5
cdr3_aa: CASSSLPETQYF

clone_size: .
v_call: TRBV9
d_call: TRBD1
j_call: TRBJ1-4
cdr3_aa: CASSVGGGGTNEKLFF

clone_size: .
v_call: TRBV7-8
d_call: .
j_call: TRBJ1-1
cdr3_aa: CASSLLTVEAFF

clone_size: once
v_call: TRBV28
d_call: TRBD1
j_call: TRBJ1-4
cdr3_aa: CASRPITGGLNEKLFF

clone_size: .
v_call: TRBV7-2
d_call: TRBD1
j_call: TRBJ2-7
cdr3_aa: CASSPDRVNEQYF

clone_size: .
v_call: TRBV19
d_call: TRBD1
j_call: TRBJ1-5
cdr3_aa: CASSILSSGTGSGQPQHF

clone_size: once
v_call: TRBV3-1/TRBV3-2
d_call: .
j_call: TRBJ2-5
cdr3_aa: CASSQVAGRRMAETQYF

clone_size: .
v_call: TRBV28
d_call: TRBD1
j_call: TRBJ2-7
cdr3_aa: CASRRDRVTEQYF

clone_size: .
v_call: TRBV5-5
d_call: .
j_call: TRBJ1-1
cdr3_aa: CASSTGRQNTEAFF

clone_size: .
v_call: TRBV6-5
d_call: .
j_call: TRBJ2-3
cdr3_aa: CASSYSPRTDTQYF

clone_size: .
v_call: TRBV7-9
d_call: TRBD1
j_call: TRBJ1-2
cdr3_aa: CASNPGTGGHGYTF

clone_size: once
v_call: TRBV19
d_call: TRBD2
j_call: TRBJ2-7
cdr3_aa: CASSTAGGPDEQYF

clone_size: .
v_call: TRBV6-2/TRBV6-3
d_call: TRBD2
j_call: TRBJ2-3
cdr3_aa: CASSSRVGGGPQDTQYF

clone_size: .
v_call: TRBV4-3
d_call: .
j_call: TRBJ1-4
cdr3_aa: CASSQDAGATNEKLFF

clone_size: few
v_call: TRBV28
d_call: .
j_call: TRBJ1-5
cdr3_aa: CASATGPLQGPQHF

clone_size: .
v_call: TRBV19
d_call: TRBD1
j_call: TRBJ1-6
cdr3_aa: CASSIYSTGSNSPLHF

clone_size: .
v_call: TRBV28
d_call: TRBD1
j_call: TRBJ1-2
cdr3_aa: CASTYGLRGLYGYTF

clone_size: .
v_call: TRBV7-6
d_call: .
j_call: TRBJ1-1
cdr3_aa: CASSLSQGASHPAFF

clone_size: .
v_call: TRBV27
d_call: .
j_call: TRBJ2-3
cdr3_aa: CASSFVGGSTDTQYF

clone_size: .
v_call: TRBV5-1
d_call: .
j_call: TRBJ1-1
cdr3_aa: CASSSLGGARTEAFF

clone_size: .
v_call: TRBV7-2
d_call: .
j_call: TRBJ2-6
cdr3_aa: CASSLGAISGANVLTF

clone_size: once
v_call: TRBV18
d_call: .
j_call: TRBJ1-2
cdr3_aa: CASSPGGEAYGYTF

clone_size: .
v_call: TRBV27
d_call: .
j_call: TRBJ2-7
cdr3_aa: CASSFAGSSYEQYF

clone_size: .
v_call: TRBV9
d_call: .
j_call: TRBJ2-7
cdr3_aa: CASNPGGPGEQYF

clone_size: .
v_call: TRBV18
d_call: TRBD1
j_call: TRBJ2-6
cdr3_aa: CASSPSRGLGANVLTF

clone_size: .
v_call: TRBV28
d_call: .
j_call: TRBJ1-4
cdr3_aa: CASSLGGYKLFF

clone_size: .
v_call: TRBV4-3
d_call: .
j_call: TRBJ2-4
cdr3_aa: CASSHFGERAGKNIQYF

clone_size: once
v_call: TRBV20-1
d_call: TRBD1
j_call: TRBJ2-7
cdr3_aa: CSASWGTASYEQYF

clone_size: .
v_call: TRBV9
d_call: .
j_call: TRBJ1-2
cdr3_aa: CASSVGTPLANYGYTF

clone_size: once
v_call: TRBV5-1
d_call: TRBD1
j_call: TRBJ2-5
cdr3_aa: CASSLRTGGGETQYF

clone_size: .
v_call: TRBV19
d_call: .
j_call: TRBJ1-1
cdr3_aa: CASPEHGGRAINTEAFF

clone_size: .
v_call: TRBV21-1
d_call: .
j_call: TRBJ2-1
cdr3_aa: CASSKCYLKFLVRDRYNEQFF

clone_size: .
v_call: TRBV5-5
d_call: TRBD2
j_call: TRBJ2-5
cdr3_aa: CASSTSGGNQETQYF

clone_size: .
v_call: TRBV18
d_call: TRBD1
j_call: TRBJ2-1
cdr3_aa: CASSPTTGGSSYNEQFF

clone_size: .
v_call: TRBV19
d_call: TRBD2
j_call: TRBJ2-7
cdr3_aa: CASSRGLAGSNEQYF

clone_size: .
v_call: TRBV24-1
d_call: TRBD2
j_call: TRBJ2-1
cdr3_aa: CATSVLRLAGGHEQFF

clone_size: .
v_call: TRBV7-2
d_call: .
j_call: TRBJ2-2
cdr3_aa: CASSGGLAEGRGELFF

clone_size: few
v_call: TRBV7-2
d_call: .
j_call: TRBJ2-1
cdr3_aa: CASSSTYGRELFF